Listed here are 3 T cell receptor beta chains from one sample, sequenced in a study of T cell responses to AZD1222 COVID-19 vaccine. Clones were sequenced by immunoSEQ multiplex PCR, and TCRdb holds only the in-frame ones, with some missing. The data contain around 84,000 clones, 88% of them singletons. The sample consisted of peripheral blood, taken on day 0 of AZD1222 vaccination. The receptor set was obtained from an adult in good health.

CDR3 loop: CASSHRETGPYEQYF. In DNA form, the CDR3 reads TGTGCCAGCAGCCACCGAGAAACAGGACCCTACGAGCAGTACTTC. The V gene is TRBV28, the J gene TRBJ2-7, with TRBD1 as a possible D gene (5 bases). CDR1 is MDHEN and CDR2 is SYDVKM in the germline V gene. V lost 6 bases and J 2 bases, leaving 17 bases between the germline ends. The CDR3 loop spans 15 amino acids.

This clone was seen more than once but under ten times. The V gene is TRBV6-2 or TRBV6-3, the J gene TRBJ2-7; D is unclear. The V end was cut by 2 bases, the J end by 7 bases, with 6 bases between. Germline CDR1 is MNHEY and CDR2 is SVGEGT. The CDR3 contains 11 residues. The chain's CDR3 is CASSYLGEQYF. In DNA, the CDR3 is TGTGCCAGCAGTTACCTCGGTGAGCAGTACTTC.

The chain uses TRBV6-1 and TRBJ2-7, with D possibly being TRBD1 (6 bases). Germline V CDR1 and CDR2: MNHNS, SASEGT. Trimming shortened V by 2 bases and J by 0 bases, and 11 bases separated the two germline ends. The CDR3 totals 15 residues. The CDR3 here is CASSEQQGSSYEQYF. The CDR3 DNA is TGTGCCAGCAGTGAACAACAGGGCTCCTCCTACGAGCAGTACTTC.